These 24 T cell receptor beta chains came from one sample sequenced in a study of post-analysis software for immune sequencing data. Findings and limits, study-wide: When patients were compared with controls, a handful of TRBV segments were more frequent, TRBV5-6, TRBV5-1 and TRBV20-1 among them.

The antigens for these receptors are not known. Presence of unique molecular identifiers characterized the TCR beta cDNA libraries. Each CDR3 protein gets one entry after TCRdb re-called the PCR reads with MiXCR. The table lists about 430,000 distinct CDR3 sequences, about 40% of them singletons. Sequenced material: blood. Receptor source: a girl aged 2 to 9 with multiple sclerosis.

The chain links TRBV5-1 to TRBJ1-6; 8 positions match TRBD1. Germline V lookup: CDR1 SGHRS, CDR2 YFSETQ. The CDR3 totals 15 residues. V dropped 4 bases and J dropped 7; count of bases not matched to a gene: 7. This chain's CDR3 is CASSTGQAKNSPLHF. CDR3 nucleotides: TGCGCCAGCAGCACGGGACAGGCGAAGAATTCACCCCTCCACTTT.

This chain joins TRBV12-3 or TRBV12-4 and TRBJ2-3; 14 positions agree with TRBD2. This CDR3 is 17 amino acids long. The ends lost 2 bases at V and 7 bases at J; junction bases unmatched: 8. The CDR3 spells CASSLKTSGGARNTQYF. CDR3 DNA sequence: TGTGCCAGCAGTTTAAAGACTAGCGGGGGGGCCAGGAATACGCAGTATTTT.

V usage is TRBV11-2 and J usage is TRBJ2-5, with 7 bases that match TRBD2. Germline CDR1 and CDR2: SGHAT and FQNNGV. The CDR3 covers 16 residues. With 5 bases clipped from V and 5 bases from J, the junction kept 14 bases outside the gene matches. CDR3 in amino acids: CASSPTARGGWETQYF. The CDR3 bases are TGTGCCAGCAGCCCTACCGCACGGGGAGGGTGGGAGACCCAGTACTTC.

This clonotype was recorded many times. The chain combines TRBV7-2 with TRBJ2-7; 7 bases line up with TRBD2. CDR1 SGHTA and CDR2 FQGNSA come from the germline V gene. J lost 5 bases, V lost 1 base, and 11 bases had no gene match. The CDR3 contains 16 residues. In DNA, the CDR3 is TGTGCCAGCAGCTTAGAACTAGCGCCTATCCTAGACGAGCAGTACTTC. This gives the protein CASSLELAPILDEQYF.

The chain links TRBV28 to TRBJ2-1; no clear D gene. V lost 2 bases, J lost 6 bases, and 8 bases lay in between. Germline CDR1 MDHEN, CDR2 SYDVKM. The CDR3 loop spans 13 amino acids. In DNA form, the CDR3 reads TGTGCCAGCAGTTTAACCTTGGGCAATGAGCAGTTCTTC. Translated: CASSLTLGNEQFF. The full variable domain, with the rest looked up from reference TRBV28 and TRBJ2-1, is DVKVTQSSRYLVKRTGEKVFLECVQDMDHENMFWYRQDPGLGLRLIYFSYDVKMKEKGDIPEGYSVSREKKERFSLILESASTNQTSMYLCASSLTLGNEQFFGPGTRLTVL.

J is TRBJ2-7 and V is TRBV19; D gene unclear. The CDR3 spans 16 residues. CDR1 and CDR2 from the germline V gene are LNHDA and SQIVND (reference sequence). Trimming shortened V by 5 bases and J by 2 bases, and 19 bases separated the two germline ends. The CDR3 here is CASSETIALSPYEQYF. The CDR3 coding sequence is TGTGCCAGTAGTGAGACCATCGCGCTGTCTCCCTACGAGCAGTACTTC.

V is TRBV2 and J is TRBJ2-5, with a tentative D call TRBD1 (5 bases). CDR3 length: 13 amino acids. Germline CDR1 reads SNHLY; CDR2 reads FYNNEI. The ends were cut back, 8 bases at V and 1 base at J, with 11 bases in the middle. The CDR3 reads CASVKGAQETQYF. The CDR3 DNA sequence: TGTGCCAGCGTCAAAGGGGCCCAAGAGACCCAGTACTTC.

This clonotype occurred a few times. The gene calls are TRBV5-6 and TRBJ2-1; 7 positions match TRBD1. The V segment lost 1 base and the J segment 4 bases; nucleotides outside the gene matches: 2. The CDR3 totals 14 residues. Germline V CDR1 and CDR2: SGHDT, YYEEEE. CDR3 sequence: CASSLTGEYNEQFF. Written as DNA, the CDR3 is TGTGCCAGCAGCTTGACAGGGGAATACAATGAGCAGTTCTTC.

The CDR3, as DNA: TGCGCCAGCAGCCTAATGGGACAACGGAACACTGAAGCTTTCTTT. This sequence encodes CASSLMGQRNTEAFF. The V gene is TRBV5-1, the J gene TRBJ1-1; TRBD1 is a possible D gene (6 bases). The CDR3 runs to 15 residues. Germline V gene data show CDR1 as SGHRS and CDR2 as YFSETQ. V lost 4 bases to trimming and J lost 1 base, with 14 bases between them.

In this sample, this clonotype turned up a few times. The chain uses TRBV7-9 and TRBJ2-1; TRBD1 matches 8 bases. Trimming at V came to 4 bases and at J to 0 bases, leaving 17 bases not matched to a gene. CDR3 length: 20 residues. Germline CDR1 and CDR2: SEHNR and FQNEAQ (reference sequence). CDR3 loop: CASSSTRDRKNWNSYNEQFF. The CDR3 region has the DNA TGTGCCAGCAGCTCAACCCGGGACAGGAAAAATTGGAACTCCTACAATGAGCAGTTCTTC. The variable domain in full, with the rest retrieved from reference TRBV7-9 and TRBJ2-1, is DTGVSQNPRHKITKRGQNVTFRCDPISEHNRLYWYRQTLGQGPEFLTYFQNEAQLEKSRLLSDRFSAERPKGSFSTLEIQRTEQGDSAMYLCASSSTRDRKNWNSYNEQFFGPGTRLTVL.

This rearrangement joins TRBV4-2 to TRBJ2-7; 8 bases map to TRBD1. The junction had 7 bases not matched to a gene; V was cut back by 2 bases and J by 7 bases. The CDR3 runs to 14 residues. Germline lookup yields CDR1 LGHNA and CDR2 YNFKEQ. This CDR3 reads CASSQRDRPREQYF. CDR3 coding DNA: TGTGCCAGCAGCCAACGGGACAGGCCTCGGGAGCAGTACTTC.

The gene calls are TRBV5-6 and TRBJ1-1; perhaps TRBD1 as D (6 bases). The CDR3 sequence is 14 residues long. Germline assignment: CDR1 SGHDT and CDR2 YYEEEE. V lost 1 base and J lost 5, with 12 bases in between. For the CDR3, the DNA is TGTGCCAGCAGCTTGTTTTGGGGGGCGACTGAAGCTTTCTTT. Encoded protein: CASSLFWGATEAFF. Using reference TRBV5-6 and TRBJ1-1 for the parts outside the CDR3, the full variable domain is DAGVTQSPTHLIKTRGQQVTLRCSPKSGHDTVSWYQQALGQGPQFIFQYYEEEERQRGNFPDRFSGHQFPNYSSELNVNALLLGDSALYLCASSLFWGATEAFFGQGTRLTVV.

This clonotype was seen only a few times. The rearrangement joins TRBV4-1 to TRBJ1-2, with D unclear. CDR1 is MGHRA and CDR2 is YSYEKL in the germline V gene. V was shortened by 0 bases and J by 5 bases, with 13 bases between the two germline ends. The CDR3 sequence is 15 residues long. The CDR3 protein is CASSQERVSPYGYTF. CDR3 sequence (DNA): TGCGCCAGCAGCCAAGAAAGGGTTTCGCCTTATGGCTACACCTTC.

This sequence joins TRBV18 and TRBJ2-5; D is perhaps TRBD1 or TRBD2 (5 bases each). TRBJ2-7 explains the end of the DNA better; the J call may be wrong. CDR1 and CDR2 (germline): KGHSH, LQKENI. This CDR3 spans 13 amino acids. The CDR3 nucleotides read TGTGCCAGCTCAGAGGGGAGTAGCTACGAGCAGTACTTC. Translated, it gives CASSEGSSYEQYF.

The chain is built from TRBV24-1 and TRBJ2-7; TRBD2 aligns across 9 bases. V trimming: 8 bases; J trimming: 4 bases; junction bases outside the gene matches: 5. Germline CDR1 and CDR2: KGHDR and SFDVKD. This CDR3 is built from 13 residues. The CDR3 bases are TGTGCCACCAATGTTAGCGGGGGATACGAGCAGTACTTC. Protein sequence: CATNVSGGYEQYF.

The V gene is TRBV19, the J gene TRBJ2-1, with D unclear. The V and J ends lost 5 bases and 8 bases respectively, with 13 bases between them. This CDR3 is 13 amino acids long. In germline, CDR1 is LNHDA, CDR2 SQIVND (reference sequence). As DNA, the CDR3 is TGTGCCAGTAGTCCATACAGAGACGATGAGCAGTTCTTC. The encoded protein is CASSPYRDDEQFF.

Worth noting for this clonotype: One end of the junction does not line up with germline, which may come from a read error. V is TRBV6-6 and J is TRBJ1-5; TRBD1 agrees at 10 bases. The germline gives CDR1 MNHNY, CDR2 SVGAGI (reference sequence). The CDR3 totals 15 residues. For the CDR3, the DNA is TGTGCCAGCAGTTCTCCGGGACAGGGGAATCGGCCCCAGCATTTT. It is translated as CASSSPGQGNRPQHF.

In its sample, this clonotype was seen a few times. The chain uses TRBV5-1 and TRBJ2-7; 7 nucleotides agree with TRBD1. CDR1 and CDR2 (germline): SGHRS, YFSETQ. The CDR3 consists of 16 residues. After removal of 3 bases from V and 0 bases from J, the junction contained 9 bases not matched to a gene. The CDR3 nucleotides read TGCGCCAGCAGCTCGGGGCCTCGGGACAGCTCCTACGAGCAGTACTTC. Amino acids: CASSSGPRDSSYEQYF. Full variable domain (missing parts from reference TRBV5-1 and TRBJ2-7): KAGVTQTPRYLIKTRGQQVTLSCSPISGHRSVSWYQQTPGQGLQFLFEYFSETQRNKGNFPGRFSGRQFSNSRSEMNVSTLELGDSALYLCASSSGPRDSSYEQYFGPGTRLTVT.

This clonotype has more than one count but fewer than ten. V is TRBV6-5 and J is TRBJ2-7, with TRBD2 identical over 7 bases. This CDR3 spans 16 amino acids. Trimming removed 6 bases from V and 6 bases from J; junction bases left unmatched: 17. Germline V gene sequence: CDR1 MNHEY, CDR2 SVGAGI. The CDR3 nucleotides are TGTGCCAGCAGCCGGGGAAGGCGGCTAGCGGAAGTCGAGCAGTACTTC. Its translation: CASSRGRRLAEVEQYF.

This clonotype was found a few times. The chain combines TRBV5-1 with TRBJ2-5, with TRBD2 matching over 12 bases. The CDR3 is made up of 16 amino acids. Losses at the gene ends were 4 bases for V and 4 bases for J; bases not matched to a gene: 8. Germline V lookup: CDR1 SGHRS, CDR2 YFSETQ. The chain's CDR3 is CASSPSTSGSGETQYF. The CDR3 DNA reads TGCGCCAGCAGCCCTTCGACTAGCGGGAGCGGAGAGACCCAGTACTTC.

V and J are TRBV29-1 and TRBJ2-7, with a weak D call TRBD2 (5 bases). This CDR3 is 13 amino acids long. Germline values: CDR1 SQVTM, CDR2 ANQGSEA. V was shortened by 4 bases and J by 5 bases, with 15 bases between the two germline ends. Here the CDR3 DNA reads TGCAGCGTTGTACCGCGGGCTAAGGACGAGCAGTACTTC. It is translated as CSVVPRAKDEQYF.

This clonotype occurred a few times. This rearrangement joins TRBV5-1 to TRBJ2-6, with TRBD1 as a possible D gene (5 bases). CDR3 length equals 18 residues. Trimming stripped 5 bases from V and 0 bases from J, with 18 bases between. Germline values: CDR1 SGHRS, CDR2 YFSETQ. The CDR3 DNA reads as TGCGCCAGCAGGACTCCGGTAGACAGAGACTCTGGGGCCAACGTCCTGACTTTC. It is translated as CASRTPVDRDSGANVLTF.

This chain links TRBV7-2 with TRBJ2-7; TRBD2 matches at 9 bases. The J call may be wrong; the DNA end is better matched by TRBJ2-4. The CDR3 has 13 residues. Germline-derived CDR1 and CDR2 are SGHTA and FQGNSA. CDR3 protein: CASSSGLANIQYF. The CDR3 DNA sequence: TGTGCCAGCAGCTCGGGACTAGCTAACATTCAGTACTTC.

This clonotype was observed a few times. The chain couples TRBV7-2 to TRBJ2-7; D is possibly TRBD2 (6 bases). The CDR3 loop spans 13 amino acids. The V gene lost 10 bases and the J gene lost 4 bases, with 17 bases spanning the gap. CDR1 SGHTA and CDR2 FQGNSA come from the germline V gene. This chain's CDR3 is CAINGAGRYEQYF. The CDR3 bases are TGTGCCATCAACGGGGCAGGGAGGTACGAGCAGTACTTC.